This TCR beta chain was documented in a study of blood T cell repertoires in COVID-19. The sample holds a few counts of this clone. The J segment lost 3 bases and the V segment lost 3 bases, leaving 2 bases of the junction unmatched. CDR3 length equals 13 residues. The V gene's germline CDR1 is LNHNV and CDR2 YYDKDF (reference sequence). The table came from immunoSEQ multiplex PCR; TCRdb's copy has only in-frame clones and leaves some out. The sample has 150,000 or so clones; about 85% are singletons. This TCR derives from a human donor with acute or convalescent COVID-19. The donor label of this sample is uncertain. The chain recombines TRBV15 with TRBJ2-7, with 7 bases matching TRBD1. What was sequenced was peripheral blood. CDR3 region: CATSRDRRYEQYF. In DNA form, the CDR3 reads TGTGCCACCAGCAGGGACAGGCGCTACGAGCAGTACTTC.